This T cell receptor beta chain was identified in a study of T cell repertoires in cytomegalovirus infection. As for the study in general: Matching HLA type and CMV infection were both indicated by public TCR beta signatures. Findings and limits, study-wide: The response measured ex vivo was dominated by TCR beta clonotypes (HLA-C-restricted and CMV-specific).

From the reads, TCRdb called clonotypes with MiXCR, one entry per CDR3 protein. There are over 150,000 distinct CDR3 sequences in the sample; 17% occur only once, and approximately 26% lies in the top ten. Trimming removed 7 bases from V and 7 bases from J, with 7 bases in between. CDR3 size: 10 residues. Germline CDR1 is SEHNR and CDR2 is FQNEAQ (reference sequence). In the case of this clonotype: What it binds is not known.

The chain employs TRBV7-9 and TRBJ1-1; D remains unclear. The receptor was derived from a human donor in good health (CMV status not recorded). Some clones in this sample may be carry-over from other donors' samples. Material for sequencing was CD8+ T cells from PBMCs. This CDR3 is CASNPNEAFF. DNA for the CDR3: TGTGCCAGCAACCCCAATGAAGCTTTCTTT.